This TCR beta chain originates from a study of a mutant IDH1 vaccine in newly diagnosed glioma. On the study more broadly: The initiation of vaccination occurred 4-6 weeks after radiotherapy alone, or with temozolomide cycles. Treated patients, approximately 60% male and around 40% female, averaged roughly 40 years of age. Previous care, which was radiotherapy, temozolomide, or both, most often involved both.

This clone has only one observation. What it binds is unknown. CDR3 length: 14 residues. Germline CDR1 reads SGHDT; CDR2 reads YYEEEE. The V end lost 4 bases, the J end lost 1 base, and 11 bases lay between the germline ends. Only in-frame clones appear in the TCRdb table, and some are missing; sequencing was by immunoSEQ multiplex PCR. Of roughly 39,000 clones listed, around 78% are singletons. Regarding time point: week 5, during vaccination. Topical imiquimod was applied with each vaccine dose, which held 300 ug of mutant IDH1 20-mer peptide. The donors' diagnosis was new WHO grade 3 or 4 astrocytoma that was IDH1-mutant and ATRX-lost.

Sample: PBMCs, taken from a glioma patient whose treatment included an IDH1 peptide vaccine. The receptor comes from a middle-aged man with glioma. The chain is built from TRBV5-6 and TRBJ1-1, with D unresolved. The CDR3 spells CASSQVGKNTEAFF. CDR3 bases: TGTGCCAGCAGCCAGGTGGGTAAGAACACTGAAGCTTTCTTT.